The T cell receptor (beta chain) described here comes from a study of blood T cells in healthy people across ages. Comments on this clonotype: Its target is unknown.

There are 11 residues in the CDR3. V lost 3 bases and J 7 bases, leaving 7 bases between the germline ends. Germline values: CDR1 LNHNV, CDR2 YYDKDF (reference sequence). Notes on the study in general: TCR beta diversity correlated strongly with naive T cell percentage.

Primed by a sample-barcoded 5' primer and a J-beta primer mix, a second PCR proceeded for roughly 7 to 11 cycles. In TCRdb, the 5' RACE reads were re-called with MiXCR into one record per CDR3 protein. There are over 500,000 distinct CDR3 sequences in the sample; about 27% occur only once, and over 3.5% lies in the top ten. The same sample was also studied in work on T cells of mothers and their children. That work contributes: The shaping of TCR recombination output by thymic selection is similar in related and unrelated pairs. Slightly, though not significantly, more overlap was seen in related than in unrelated mother-child pairs. Detection yielded no persistent microchimeric T cell clones.

J is TRBJ2-7 and V is TRBV15; D unclear. The clonotype comes from a boy aged 2 to 10 in good health. Sequencing was done on a sample of blood. CDR3 amino acids: CATSRVGEQYF. The CDR3 nucleotides read TGTGCCACCAGCAGGGTAGGGGAGCAGTACTTC. The complete variable domain, with remaining parts taken from reference TRBV15 and TRBJ2-7, reads DAMVIQNPRYQVTQFGKPVTLSCSQTLNHNVMYWYQQKSSQAPKLLFHYYDKDFNNEADTPDNFQSRRPNTSFCFLDIRSPGLGDTAMYLCATSRVGEQYFGPGTRLTVT.